The rows below give T cell receptor beta chains drawn from one sample of a study of blood T cell repertoires in COVID-19. Sequenced by immunoSEQ multiplex PCR; TCRdb stores in-frame clones only, minus some. Seen here are over 15,000 clones, approximately 88% observed once, and the top ten hold 30% to 35%. Input material: peripheral blood. The receptors shown here come from a woman older than 75 with COVID-19, enrolled during active disease. The CDR3 runs from the conserved cysteine through the conserved F or W.

v_call: TRBV7-2
cdr3_aa: CASRSGREGYNEQFF

v_call: TRBV6-4
cdr3_aa: CASMGPPDYNEQFF

v_call: TRBV18
cdr3_aa: CASSENQGRREQYF

v_call: TRBV7-3
cdr3_aa: CASSLGSSGGYNEQFF

v_call: TRBV19
cdr3_aa: CASTQGAWGTDTQYF

v_call: TRBV19
cdr3_aa: CASSIAPDRFEAFF

v_call: TRBV27
cdr3_aa: CASSEGLREFF

v_call: TRBV6-2/TRBV6-3
cdr3_aa: CASSYVQGKSNQPQHF

v_call: TRBV5-8
cdr3_aa: CASSPRGRGQETQYF

v_call: TRBV5-1
cdr3_aa: CASSMPSGSGDEQFF

v_call: TRBV7-2
cdr3_aa: CASSPGGTGNTIYF

v_call: TRBV7-9
cdr3_aa: CASRPVELGTDTQYF

v_call: TRBV19
cdr3_aa: CASSIAGFEAFF

v_call: TRBV5-1
cdr3_aa: CASSLQGDNYGYTF

v_call: TRBV5-5
cdr3_aa: CASSLGGDSYGYTF

v_call: TRBV10-1
cdr3_aa: CASSEFWLAGTGELFF

v_call: TRBV10-3
cdr3_aa: CAISETDRNTEAFF

v_call: TRBV6-2/TRBV6-3
cdr3_aa: CASSKGLAGAYEQYF

v_call: TRBV7-8
cdr3_aa: CASSLASTGGPEKLFF

v_call: TRBV3-1/TRBV3-2
cdr3_aa: CASSPQTGQDNTIYF

v_call: TRBV6-5
cdr3_aa: CASRPIYRVPYEQYF

v_call: TRBV5-4
cdr3_aa: CASFLQGGGSPLHF

v_call: TRBV5-6
cdr3_aa: CASSWGPRGSYEQYF

v_call: TRBV7-9
cdr3_aa: CASSWGVGEQFF

v_call: TRBV11-2
cdr3_aa: CASSLVTGSYNEQFF

v_call: TRBV29-1
cdr3_aa: CSVGPRAGNTEAFF

v_call: TRBV4-2
cdr3_aa: CASSHLPQGAGQETQYF